This is a list of T cell receptor beta chains from one sample in a study of Ad26.COV2.S vaccination and SARS-CoV-2 variants. The repertoire was sequenced with immunoSEQ multiplex PCR; TCRdb's copy has only in-frame clones and lacks some. This table has about 320,000 clones, over 80% appearing once. The sample in question was peripheral blood, obtained in a trial of Ad26.COV2.S vaccine versus placebo. The receptors originated from a person between 18 and 65 years old who received the Ad26.COV2.S COVID-19 vaccine or a placebo. Both conserved end residues are part of each CDR3. The D gene is left open where the match is weak. Clone size, where shown, is once, few, many, or a class for clones that have expanded.

- TRBJ2-7 TRBD2 TRBV7-9 TGTGCCAGCGGACGCGCGGGAGGGGCACCCCCCTACGAGCAGTACTTC CASGRAGGAPPYEQYF
- TRBJ2-7 - TRBV6-2/TRBV6-3 TGTGCCAGCAGTTACCGGGGGCCCTACGAGCAGTACTTC CASSYRGPYEQYF
- TRBJ1-2 - TRBV19 TGTGCCAGTACGATTATGAGGTCTTCTAACTATGGCTACACCTTC CASTIMRSSNYGYTF
- TRBJ2-2 TRBD1 TRBV27 TGTGCCAGCAGTTTATCTTTAGGACAGGGGGCAAAGGGGGAGCTGTTTTTT CASSLSLGQGAKGELFF
once TRBJ2-3 - TRBV19 TGTGCCAGTAGTAGGCCCCGGGGCCCCCCCACAGATACGCAGTATTTT CASSRPRGPPTDTQYF
- TRBJ1-6 - TRBV5-1 TGCGCCAGCAGCTTGCGGGTTACTGAGAGCTCCTATAATTCACCCCTCCACTTT CASSLRVTESSYNSPLHF
- TRBJ2-3 - TRBV5-1 TGCGCCAGCAGCTTGGGGACAGGCGGGGGTACTGATACGCAGTATTTT CASSLGTGGGTDTQYF
- TRBJ2-1 TRBD2 TRBV6-5 TGTGCCAGCACTAGCGGGGCCTACAATGAGCAGTTCTTC CASTSGAYNEQFF
- TRBJ1-1 - TRBV28 TGTGCCAGCAGTTTAAATATGAGGGCTTTCTTT CASSLNMRAFF
- TRBJ2-5 - TRBV3-1/TRBV3-2 TGTGCCAGCGGCCGGACCCAAACCGAGACCCAGTACTTC CASGRTQTETQYF
- TRBJ2-7 - TRBV3-1/TRBV3-2 TGTGCCAGCATTGGGGAGACAGCCGGTGGCGAGCAGTACTTC CASIGETAGGEQYF
- TRBJ1-5 TRBD1 TRBV27 TGTGCCAGCAGGCAAAGGACAGGCCTAGAGGGTAGCAATCAGCCCCAGCATTTT CASRQRTGLEGSNQPQHF
few TRBJ2-2 TRBD2 TRBV7-9 TGTGCCAGCAGCTTAGTAGCGGGGGACACCGGGGAGCTGTTTTTT CASSLVAGDTGELFF
- TRBJ1-1 - TRBV6-1 TGTGCCAGCACTAAGGGGGGGGGTGAAGCTTTCTTT CASTKGGGEAFF
- TRBJ2-7 - TRBV5-6 TGTGCCAGCAGCTTGGGACACGAGCAGTACTTC CASSLGHEQYF
- TRBJ2-7 TRBD2 TRBV5-1 TGCGCCAGCAGCGTAACTAGCGGAACCTACGAGCAGTACTTC CASSVTSGTYEQYF
- TRBJ1-2 - TRBV6-2/TRBV6-3 TGTGCCAGCAGTACACCCGACAGGCCGCTAGGCTACACCTTC CASSTPDRPLGYTF
once TRBJ2-3 - TRBV4-2 TGTGCCAGCAGCCAAGCTCGCGGGGGCCTCACCTATACGCAGTATTTT CASSQARGGLTYTQYF
once TRBJ2-1 TRBD2 TRBV10-3 TGTGCCATCAGTGTAGGGACTAGCGGTCTCAATGAGCAGTTCTTC CAISVGTSGLNEQFF
once TRBJ1-5 - TRBV10-3 TGTGCCATCAGTGAGAGGGGAAATAGCAATCAGCCCCAGCATTTT CAISERGNSNQPQHF
once TRBJ2-6 TRBD1 TRBV5-1 TGCGCCAGCAGCTTAGGGGGCGGTGGGGCCAACGTCCTGACTTTC CASSLGGGGANVLTF
- TRBJ2-7 - TRBV28 TGTGCCAGCAGGTTGGGGGGGGCCGGGTGGTACGAGCAGTACTTC CASRLGGAGWYEQYF
- TRBJ1-4 - TRBV28 TGTGCCAGCCTAGACAGTTCTAATGAAAAACTGTTTTTT CASLDSSNEKLFF